The rows below give T cell receptor beta chains drawn from one sample of a study of T-cell memory formation after mild COVID-19. TCRdb passed the 5' RACE reads through MiXCR, listing each CDR3 protein once. The table has hundreds of thousands of distinct CDR3 sequences, roughly 20% seen once. Material for sequencing was PBMCs or a T cell subset sorted from them (not recorded which). These receptors all stem from an adult woman who had mild COVID-19 (a few samples of this study predate the infection). Cell type and time point are not known. The CDR3 runs from the conserved cysteine through the conserved F or W. The order of the fields is D gene, V gene, J gene, clone size, CDR3 length, CDR3 protein, CDR3 DNA. A D gene is named only where the DNA matches it firmly. Rows may omit the clone size; those that give it use once, few, many or a size class.

d_gene: -; v_gene: TRBV12-3/TRBV12-4; j_gene: TRBJ1-2; abundance: few; len: 15; CDR3aa: CASSLTGLANYGYTF; CDR3nt: TGTGCCAGCAGCCTAACAGGGTTAGCTAACTATGGCTACACCTTC
d_gene: -; v_gene: TRBV5-1; j_gene: TRBJ2-7; abundance: few; len: 14; CDR3aa: CASSLPGGGDEQYF; CDR3nt: TGCGCCAGCAGCTTGCCAGGGGGAGGTGACGAGCAGTACTTC
d_gene: -; v_gene: TRBV30; j_gene: TRBJ2-6; abundance: once; len: 14; CDR3aa: CAWSGGPGANVLTF; CDR3nt: TGTGCCTGGAGTGGGGGGCCTGGGGCCAACGTCCTGACTTTC
d_gene: -; v_gene: TRBV4-1; j_gene: TRBJ1-2; abundance: many; len: 16; CDR3aa: CASSQDKGRGGYGYTF; CDR3nt: TGCGCCAGCAGCCAAGATAAGGGCAGAGGGGGCTATGGCTACACCTTC
d_gene: TRBD1; v_gene: TRBV10-3; j_gene: TRBJ2-7; abundance: -; len: 15; CDR3aa: CATRDRSQLYYEQYF; CDR3nt: TGTGCCACCCGGGACAGGTCCCAATTATACTACGAGCAGTACTTC
d_gene: -; v_gene: TRBV7-9; j_gene: TRBJ1-2; abundance: few; len: 13; CDR3aa: CASSSFRGGGYTF; CDR3nt: TGTGCCAGCAGCTCTTTCCGAGGAGGCGGCTACACCTTC
d_gene: TRBD1; v_gene: TRBV6-6; j_gene: TRBJ1-1; abundance: -; len: 14; CDR3aa: CASSPTGTGIEAFF; CDR3nt: TGTGCCAGCAGCCCCACCGGGACAGGGATTGAAGCTTTCTTT
d_gene: -; v_gene: TRBV15; j_gene: TRBJ2-2; abundance: -; len: 16; CDR3aa: CATSSVNPYPTGELFF; CDR3nt: TGTGCCACCAGCAGCGTCAATCCCTACCCCACCGGGGAGCTGTTTTTT
d_gene: -; v_gene: TRBV21-1; j_gene: TRBJ2-3; abundance: -; len: 15; CDR3aa: CASSTPGREVDTQYF; CDR3nt: TGTGCCAGCAGCACCCCGGGCAGGGAGGTAGATACGCAGTATTTT
d_gene: TRBD2; v_gene: TRBV9; j_gene: TRBJ2-1; abundance: -; len: 13; CDR3aa: CASSASGSREQFF; CDR3nt: TGTGCCAGCAGCGCTAGCGGGAGTCGTGAGCAGTTCTTC
d_gene: -; v_gene: TRBV4-1; j_gene: TRBJ1-5; abundance: few; len: 15; CDR3aa: CASSQEGTSNQPQHF; CDR3nt: TGCGCCAGCAGCCAAGAGGGAACTAGCAATCAGCCCCAGCATTTT
d_gene: -; v_gene: TRBV23-1; j_gene: TRBJ2-7; abundance: -; len: 17; CDR3aa: CASSLGTTLTRPYEQYF; CDR3nt: TGCGCCAGCAGTCTGGGGACAACCCTCACACGCCCCTACGAGCAGTACTTC
d_gene: -; v_gene: TRBV12-3/TRBV12-4; j_gene: TRBJ1-3; abundance: -; len: 12; CDR3aa: CASSLAGGTIYF; CDR3nt: TGTGCCAGCAGTTTAGCCGGCGGCACCATATATTTT
d_gene: -; v_gene: TRBV18; j_gene: TRBJ2-3; abundance: few; len: 13; CDR3aa: CASYSPSTDTQYF; CDR3nt: TGTGCCAGCTACAGCCCTAGCACAGATACGCAGTATTTT
d_gene: TRBD1; v_gene: TRBV6-1; j_gene: TRBJ2-3; abundance: few; len: 15; CDR3aa: CASRETGYSTDTQYF; CDR3nt: TGTGCCAGCCGAGAGACAGGGTATAGCACAGATACGCAGTATTTT
d_gene: -; v_gene: TRBV7-2; j_gene: TRBJ1-1; abundance: -; len: 16; CDR3aa: CASSLDPPYKNTEAFF; CDR3nt: TGTGCCAGCAGCTTAGACCCGCCCTACAAGAACACTGAAGCTTTCTTT
d_gene: -; v_gene: TRBV4-2; j_gene: TRBJ2-7; abundance: -; len: 15; CDR3aa: CASSHPGLDNYEQYF; CDR3nt: TGTGCCAGCAGCCACCCGGGACTGGACAACTACGAGCAGTACTTC
d_gene: TRBD1; v_gene: TRBV30; j_gene: TRBJ2-1; abundance: -; len: 13; CDR3aa: CAWMITGQGRQFF; CDR3nt: TGTGCCTGGATGATAACGGGACAGGGAAGACAGTTCTTC
d_gene: -; v_gene: TRBV5-1; j_gene: TRBJ1-3; abundance: -; len: 17; CDR3aa: CASSLYGLASSGNTIYF; CDR3nt: TGCGCCAGCAGCTTGTATGGGCTAGCGTCCTCTGGAAACACCATATATTTT
d_gene: -; v_gene: TRBV2; j_gene: TRBJ2-7; abundance: few; len: 13; CDR3aa: CATSDEGVNEQYF; CDR3nt: TGTGCCACTTCCGACGAGGGTGTAAACGAGCAGTACTTC
d_gene: -; v_gene: TRBV15; j_gene: TRBJ2-3; abundance: -; len: 15; CDR3aa: CATSSGWRLPDTQYF; CDR3nt: TGTGCCACCAGCAGTGGGTGGAGACTTCCAGATACGCAGTATTTT